These 22 T cell receptor beta chains were all obtained from the same sample, sequenced in a study of CD8 T cells in Susac syndrome. Random-hexamer reverse transcription was applied to about 0.45 to 1 ug RNA. TCRdb reprocessed the immunoSEQ multiplex PCR reads with MiXCR, giving one entry per CDR3 protein. Here the sample spans more than 150,000 distinct CDR3 sequences, roughly 96% being singletons. The sequencing sample was made of CD8+ T cells from PBMCs. The receptor source for this set is a human donor with multiple sclerosis.

The chain uses TRBV18 and TRBJ1-6, with unresolved D. V dropped 2 bases and J dropped 9 bases, with 17 bases sitting between them. This CDR3 is 16 amino acids long. Germline V gene lookup returns CDR1 KGHSH and CDR2 LQKENI. The CDR3 region is CASSPTNGGSSSPLHF. CDR3 DNA: TGTGCCAGCTCACCAACGAACGGCGGATCAAGTTCACCCCTCCACTTT.

The chain combines TRBV20-1 with TRBJ2-1; 7 nucleotides align to TRBD1. The germline V gene has CDR1 DFQATT and CDR2 SNEGSKA (reference sequence). The CDR3 contains 14 residues. V gave up 6 bases and J gave up 12 bases; unmatched junction bases: 17. In DNA, the CDR3 is TGCAGTGCGTATGGACAGGTGTCCCTATTGGGGCAGTTCTTC. Translated: CSAYGQVSLLGQFF.

This clonotype was counted a single time. The chain combines TRBV20-1 with TRBJ1-2, with 8 bases matching TRBD1. The V gene's germline CDR1 is DFQATT and CDR2 SNEGSKA (reference sequence). The CDR3 covers 17 residues. V lost 0 bases and J lost 5; bases outside the gene matches: 14. The CDR3 reads CSARDSSDRDGWYGYTF. For the CDR3, the DNA is TGCAGTGCTAGAGACTCCTCGGACAGGGACGGTTGGTATGGCTACACCTTC.

The rearrangement joins TRBV6-1 to TRBJ2-7, with TRBD1 matching over 9 bases. CDR1 MNHNS and CDR2 SASEGT come from the germline V gene. V gave up 5 bases and J gave up 0 bases; unmatched junction bases: 8. The CDR3 is 16 residues long. The CDR3 sequence is CASSHKPGQGSYEQYV. For the CDR3, the DNA is TGTGCCAGCAGTCATAAACCGGGACAGGGCTCCTACGAGCAGTACGTC.

V usage is TRBV27 and J usage is TRBJ1-1; the match to TRBD1 covers 7 bases. CDR1 MNHEY and CDR2 SMNVEV come from the germline V gene (reference sequence). The CDR3 is 12 amino acids. Germline trimming cut 9 bases from V and 5 bases from J; bases unmatched to any gene: 6. The CDR3 DNA reads as TGTGCCAGTCGCAGGGGGGATACTGAAGCTTTCTTT. It is translated as CASRRGDTEAFF.

The V and J genes are TRBV29-1 and TRBJ1-4; D is possibly TRBD1 (6 bases). The V end lost 7 bases, the J end lost 7 bases, and 19 bases lay between the germline ends. This CDR3 is built from 14 residues. Germline V gene lookup returns CDR1 SQVTM and CDR2 ANQGSEA. Written as DNA, the CDR3 is TGCAGCGCACATAGTCAGGGGCATAGTGAAAAACTGTTTTTT. Protein product: CSAHSQGHSEKLFF. The entire variable domain, with the rest obtained from reference TRBV29-1 and TRBJ1-4, is as follows: SAVISQKPSRDICQRGTSLTIQCQVDSQVTMMFWYRQQPGQSLTLIATANQGSEATYESGFVIDKFPISRPNLTFSTLTVSNMSPEDSSIYLCSAHSQGHSEKLFFGSGTQLSVL.

The CDR3: CASSETHGYEQYV. The DNA for the CDR3 is TGTGCCAGCAGTGAGACACACGGCTACGAGCAGTACGTC. J is TRBJ2-7 and V is TRBV25-1; D not resolved. Trimming shortened V by 3 bases and J by 3 bases, and 9 bases separated the two germline ends. Per the germline V gene, CDR1 is MGHDK and CDR2 is SYGVNS. This CDR3 contains 13 residues.

V and J are TRBV3-1 and TRBJ2-1; 7 nucleotides line up with TRBD1. V gave up 5 bases and J gave up 3 bases; unmatched junction bases: 7. CDR3 length equals 15 residues. In germline, CDR1 is LGHDT, CDR2 YNNKEL (reference sequence). This CDR3 is CASSSRTGNYNEQFF. In DNA, the CDR3 is TGTGCCAGCAGCAGCAGGACAGGAAACTACAATGAGCAGTTCTTC.

The chain uses TRBV6-2 or TRBV6-3 and TRBJ1-1; D remains ambiguous. The CDR3 has 13 amino acids. Germline V gene lookup returns CDR1 MNHEY and CDR2 SVGEGT. V dropped 6 bases and J dropped 5 bases, with 13 bases sitting between them. In DNA, the CDR3 is TGTGCCAGCAGCCCTACCGGGTGGACTGAAGCTTTCTTT. Its protein is CASSPTGWTEAFF.

This clonotype has a single count. This chain joins TRBV13 and TRBJ2-1; TRBD1 might be the D (5 bases). The V gene's germline CDR1 is PRHDT and CDR2 FYEKMQ (reference sequence). The CDR3 runs 14 residues. The V gene lost 5 bases and the J gene lost 1 base, with 9 bases spanning the gap. The CDR3 loop is CASSTQGSYNEQFF. CDR3 bases: TGTGCCAGCAGCACCCAGGGTTCCTACAATGAGCAGTTCTTC. The full variable domain, with the rest looked up from reference TRBV13 and TRBJ2-1, is AAGVIQSPRHLIKEKRETATLKCYPIPRHDTVYWYQQGPGQDPQFLISFYEKMQSDKGSIPDRFSAQQFSDYHSELNMSSLELGDSALYFCASSTQGSYNEQFFGPGTRLTVL.

V and J are TRBV15 and TRBJ1-2; weak D call: TRBD1 (6 bases). The V and J ends lost 5 bases and 1 base respectively, with 17 bases between them. CDR3 length: 16 amino acids. Per the germline V gene, CDR1 is LNHNV and CDR2 is YYDKDF (reference sequence). The CDR3 loop is CATSQDRDTYNYGYTF. In DNA, the CDR3 is TGTGCCACCAGCCAGGACCGGGACACATATAACTATGGCTACACCTTC.

This rearrangement joins TRBV27 to TRBJ1-5, with 7 positions matching TRBD1. The germline CDR1 and CDR2 sequences are MNHEY and SMNVEV (reference sequence). The CDR3 runs 14 residues. V dropped 5 bases and J dropped 7; count of bases not matched to a gene: 8. The CDR3 sequence is CASSLRGGGQPQHF. For the CDR3, the DNA is TGTGCCAGCAGTCTTCGGGGAGGGGGCCAGCCCCAGCATTTT.

This clonotype was recorded a few times. The gene calls are TRBV25-1 and TRBJ2-1, with 8 bases that match TRBD1. Germline loops: CDR1 MGHDK, CDR2 SYGVNS. CDR3 length: 13 residues. The ends lost 6 bases at V and 9 bases at J; junction bases unmatched: 7. For the CDR3, the DNA is TGTGCCAGCAGGCCCGCAGGGGGCGGTGAGCAGTTCTTC. As protein: CASRPAGGGEQFF.

The chain combines TRBV4-1 with TRBJ2-7; no firm D call. V dropped 0 bases and J dropped 4 bases, with 13 bases sitting between them. Germline CDR1 MGHRA, CDR2 YSYEKL. The length of the CDR3 is 15 residues. The CDR3 DNA reads TGCGCCAGCAGCCAAGAGAGTGGCAGGATGTACGAGCAGTACTTC. This translates into CASSQESGRMYEQYF.

CDR3: CASSLNLGQPPQTQYF. DNA for the CDR3: TGTGCCAGCAGCCTAAATCTGGGACAGCCGCCCCAGACCCAGTACTTC. The rearrangement joins TRBV7-9 to TRBJ2-5; 7 bases align to TRBD1. V dropped 5 bases and J dropped 6; count of bases not matched to a gene: 15. CDR1 and CDR2 from the germline V gene are SEHNR and FQNEAQ (reference sequence). This CDR3 contains 16 residues.

The chain combines TRBV29-1 with TRBJ1-1, with D tentatively TRBD1 (6 bases). CDR3 length: 10 residues. Trimming cost V 6 bases and J 11 bases, with 13 bases left between them. CDR1 and CDR2 (germline): SQVTM, ANQGSEA. The CDR3 DNA reads as TGCAGCGTATTACAGGGTGACGCTTTCTTT. Protein: CSVLQGDAFF.

This clonotype was found once. The rearrangement uses TRBV7-9 and TRBJ1-5, with TRBD1 matching 9 bases. The CDR3 is 14 residues long. V lost 6 bases and J lost 5; bases outside the gene matches: 5. Germline V lookup: CDR1 SEHNR, CDR2 FQNEAQ (reference sequence). CDR3 in DNA: TGTGCCAGCAGTTCGGGACAGGGACATCAGCCCCAGCATTTT. It translates to CASSSGQGHQPQHF. Full variable domain (missing parts from reference TRBV7-9 and TRBJ1-5): DTGVSQNPRHKITKRGQNVTFRCDPISEHNRLYWYRQTLGQGPEFLTYFQNEAQLEKSRLLSDRFSAERPKGSFSTLEIQRTEQGDSAMYLCASSSGQGHQPQHFGDGTRLSIL.

The chain couples TRBV3-1 to TRBJ2-5; 9 bases are a match to TRBD2. Germline lookup yields CDR1 LGHDT and CDR2 YNNKEL (reference sequence). The V and J ends lost 1 base and 5 bases, in that order; junction bases with no gene match: 5. This CDR3 spans 15 amino acids. For the CDR3, the DNA is TGTGCCAGCAGCCAAGCTGAGCGGGGGGAGGAGACCCAGTACTTC. Its translation is CASSQAERGEETQYF.

V usage is TRBV30 and J usage is TRBJ1-1, with unresolved D. This CDR3 is built from 12 residues. Trimming removed 4 bases at V and 0 bases at J, with 6 bases between. Germline V gene lookup returns CDR1 GTSNPN and CDR2 SVGIG (reference sequence). CDR3 sequence reads: CAWNHMNTEAFF. Written as DNA, the CDR3 is TGTGCCTGGAATCACATGAACACTGAAGCTTTCTTT.

This chain uses TRBV30 with TRBJ1-6; 8 nucleotides match TRBD1. Germline values: CDR1 GTSNPN, CDR2 SVGIG (reference sequence). The CDR3 spans 14 residues. V gave up 2 bases and J gave up 8 bases; unmatched junction bases: 5. Written as DNA, the CDR3 is TGTGCCTGGAGTCGCGGGACAGGCGATTCACCCCTCCACTTT. This codes for CAWSRGTGDSPLHF.

This clonotype was counted a single time. The rearrangement joins TRBV5-1 to TRBJ2-3, with D possibly being TRBD1 or TRBD2 (5 bases each). Germline-derived CDR1 and CDR2 are SGHRS and YFSETQ. CDR3 size: 15 residues. Trimming left V 7 bases short and J 1 base short, with 16 bases between. CDR3 sequence reads: CASRDRDGGTDTQYF. CDR3 DNA: TGCGCCAGCCGGGACCGGGACGGAGGCACAGATACGCAGTATTTT.

The chain employs TRBV6-2 or TRBV6-3 and TRBJ2-1; TRBD2 aligns across 7 bases. J gave up 8 bases and V 5 bases, and 12 bases lay outside the gene matches. Germline CDR1 MNHEY, CDR2 SVGEGT. This CDR3 is built from 15 residues. CDR3 region: CASSIRSGLMDEQFF. In DNA, the CDR3 is TGTGCCAGCAGTATCCGTAGCGGGTTGATGGATGAGCAGTTCTTC.